This T cell receptor (beta chain) was profiled in a study of sequential checkpoint blockade in melanoma. Study as a whole: Both treatment sequences were followed by maintenance nivolumab.

The table came from immunoSEQ multiplex PCR; TCRdb's copy has only in-frame clones and leaves some out. The repertoire holds some 25,000 clones, with 70% to 85% as singletons. Noted treatment: randomized to nivolumab then ipilimumab (arm A) or the reverse (arm B). None of the patients previously received DNA-damaging chemotherapy. This CDR3 is 15 amino acids long. Germline CDR1 MGHRA, CDR2 YSYEKL. V was shortened by 1 base and J by 2 bases, with 9 bases between the two germline ends. This specimen was CD8+ T cells sorted from blood (inferred from file names), taken from a patient given nivolumab and ipilimumab in sequence. The TCR originated in a human donor with melanoma. V gene TRBV4-1 combines with J gene TRBJ1-3, with D uncertain. The CDR3 DNA reads TGCGCCAGCAGCCAAGCGACGGGAACTGGAAACACCATATATTTT. Amino acids: CASSQATGTGNTIYF.